This is a list of T cell receptor beta chains from one sample in a study of OX40 agonist ivuxolimab in advanced cancers. Measured with immunoSEQ multiplex PCR; TCRdb has only the in-frame clones, and not every one. This sample has around 21,000 clones; about four fifths occur once, and the top ten carry 26%. The material was CD4+ or CD8+ T cells sorted from blood, obtained in a trial of the OX40 agonist ivuxolimab. These receptors originate from an adult with an advanced solid tumor such as melanoma, head and neck, liver or kidney cancer. Each CDR3 is given with its conserved first and last residue. The D gene is left open where the match is weak. Size values are once, few and many counts, or a class for expanded clones, and some rows have none.

J gene,clone size,V gene,D gene,CDR3 DNA,CDR3 protein
TRBJ2-7,.,TRBV2,.,TGTGCCAGCACCCCAGGGACCTACGAGCAGTACTTC,CASTPGTYEQYF
TRBJ2-2,.,TRBV27,TRBD1,TGTGCCAGCAAGGCAGGGGGCCTATTAGGGGAGCTGTTTTTT,CASKAGGLLGELFF
TRBJ1-2,.,TRBV4-1,.,TGCGCCAGCAGCCAAGTAAGCGGAACTCCTTTAGGCTACACCTTC,CASSQVSGTPLGYTF
TRBJ2-5,once,TRBV7-8,.,TGTGCCAGCAGCTTAGGCAGCCAAGAGACCCAGTACTTC,CASSLGSQETQYF
TRBJ1-2,.,TRBV9,.,TGTGCCAGCAGCGTAGGGTCAGACTATGGCTACACCTTC,CASSVGSDYGYTF
TRBJ2-1,.,TRBV18,.,TGTGCCAGCTCACCACCCTCTGCGACTCGGGAGCAGTTCTTC,CASSPPSATREQFF
TRBJ2-5,.,TRBV6-6,TRBD2,TGTGCCAGCAGTTATGGCGGGGGGGACGTCGAGACCCAGTACTTC,CASSYGGGDVETQYF
TRBJ1-5,.,TRBV6-5,.,TGTGCCAGCAGTTTGACAGGAGCCACTCCTAATCAGCCCCAGCATTTT,CASSLTGATPNQPQHF
TRBJ2-7,.,TRBV4-1,.,TGCGCCAGCAGCCACGACAGCTCCTACGAGCAGTACTTC,CASSHDSSYEQYF
TRBJ2-7,.,TRBV7-3,TRBD1,TGTGCCAGCAGCTTGGGGACAGCCTACGAGCAGTACTTC,CASSLGTAYEQYF
TRBJ2-2,.,TRBV11-3,TRBD1,TGTGCCAGCAGCACAAGGACAGGGCCGAACACCGGGGAGCTGTTTTTT,CASSTRTGPNTGELFF
TRBJ1-2,.,TRBV15,.,TGTGCCACCAGCATCCTTTTGACAGAGCACTATGGCTACACCTTC,CATSILLTEHYGYTF
TRBJ2-7,.,TRBV6-9,.,TGTGCCAGCAGTTATTCGGGCCCTTCCGAGCAGTACTTC,CASSYSGPSEQYF
TRBJ2-2,.,TRBV11-3,.,TGTGCCAGCAGTCTGGGTAGCTCTCCCGGGGAGCTGTTTTTT,CASSLGSSPGELFF
TRBJ2-1,.,TRBV27,.,TGTGCCAGCACCTACGGAGCCTACAATGAGCAGTTCTTC,CASTYGAYNEQFF